This T cell receptor (beta chain) originates from a study of radiotherapy plus CTLA-4 blockade in lung cancer. Study as a whole: Objective responses arose in approximately 17% of patients, and roughly 31% experienced disease control. Study-wide points: In blood, after radiotherapy plus ipilimumab, tumor-derived TCR clones expanded. Reports state that early shifts in blood T cell clones, with interferon-beta, best predicted response.

Germline values: CDR1 ENHRY, CDR2 SYGVKD. V dropped 4 bases and J dropped 5; count of bases not matched to a gene: 15. The length of the CDR3 is 17 residues. Focal radiation with ipilimumab CTLA-4 blockade was given to patients with chemo-refractory metastatic non-small-cell lung cancer. A note on this clone: Its specificity is unknown.

Data came from immunoSEQ multiplex PCR; TCRdb stores just in-frame clones and leaves some out. The sample contains 51,000 or so clones, about 72% of which appear only once. The rearrangement uses TRBV10-3 and TRBJ1-1; TRBD1 agrees at 8 bases. The sequencing here drew on peripheral blood, taken from a patient treated with radiotherapy plus ipilimumab. The TCR comes from a human donor with non-small cell lung cancer who had stable disease on radiotherapy plus ipilimumab. DNA for the CDR3: TGTGCCATCAGTGGGGGGCAGGGGGCGATTTCGGGAACTGAAGCTTTCTTT. Translating gives CAISGGQGAISGTEAFF.